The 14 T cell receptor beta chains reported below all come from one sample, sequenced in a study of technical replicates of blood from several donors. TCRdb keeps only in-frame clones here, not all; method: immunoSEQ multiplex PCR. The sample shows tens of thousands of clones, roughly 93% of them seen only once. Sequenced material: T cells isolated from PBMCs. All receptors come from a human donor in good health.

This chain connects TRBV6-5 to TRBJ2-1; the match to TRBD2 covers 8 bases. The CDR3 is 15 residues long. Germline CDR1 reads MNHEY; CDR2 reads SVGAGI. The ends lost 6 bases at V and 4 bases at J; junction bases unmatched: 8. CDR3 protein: CASSPASGLYNEQFF. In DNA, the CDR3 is TGTGCCAGCAGCCCCGCTAGCGGGCTTTACAATGAGCAGTTCTTC.

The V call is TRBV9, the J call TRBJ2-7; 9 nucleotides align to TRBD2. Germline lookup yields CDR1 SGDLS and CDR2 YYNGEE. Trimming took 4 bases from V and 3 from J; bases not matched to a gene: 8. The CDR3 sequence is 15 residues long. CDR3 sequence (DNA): TGTGCCAGCAGCCCCCGCGGAGCGGGGGGCTACGAGCAGTACTTC. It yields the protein CASSPRGAGGYEQYF.

Written as DNA, the CDR3 is TGTGCCAGCAGCCCTGACGGGACAGGGAGCTCCTACGAGCAGTACTTC. Translated: CASSPDGTGSSYEQYF. V usage is TRBV5-6 and J usage is TRBJ2-7, with 9 bases aligning to TRBD1. Germline loops: CDR1 SGHDT, CDR2 YYEEEE. V was clipped by 4 bases and J by 0 bases; unmatched bases: 8. This CDR3 is built from 16 residues.

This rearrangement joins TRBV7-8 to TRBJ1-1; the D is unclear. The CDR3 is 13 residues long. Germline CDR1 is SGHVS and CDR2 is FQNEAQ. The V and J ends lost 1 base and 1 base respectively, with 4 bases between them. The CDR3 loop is CASSLEQNTEAFF. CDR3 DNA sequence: TGTGCCAGCAGCTTAGAACAGAACACTGAAGCTTTCTTT.

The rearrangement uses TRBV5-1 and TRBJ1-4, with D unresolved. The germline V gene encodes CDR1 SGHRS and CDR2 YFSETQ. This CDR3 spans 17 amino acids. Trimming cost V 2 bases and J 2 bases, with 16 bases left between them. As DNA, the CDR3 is TGCGCCAGCAGCTTTACCGTTGCCGGAGTGACTAATGAAAAACTGTTTTTT. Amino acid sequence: CASSFTVAGVTNEKLFF.

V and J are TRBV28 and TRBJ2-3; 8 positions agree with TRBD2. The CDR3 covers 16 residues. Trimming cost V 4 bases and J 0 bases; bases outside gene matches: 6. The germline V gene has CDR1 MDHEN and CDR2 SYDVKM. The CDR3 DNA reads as TGTGCCAGCAGTTCAACACTAGCGGCTAGCACAGATACGCAGTATTTT. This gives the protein CASSSTLAASTDTQYF.

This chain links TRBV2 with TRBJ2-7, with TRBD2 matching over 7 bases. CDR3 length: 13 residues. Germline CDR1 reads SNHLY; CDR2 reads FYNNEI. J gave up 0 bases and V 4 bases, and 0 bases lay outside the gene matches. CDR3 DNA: TGTGCCAGCAGTGGGGAGGGCTCCTACGAGCAGTACTTC. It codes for CASSGEGSYEQYF. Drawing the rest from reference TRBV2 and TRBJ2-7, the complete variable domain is EPEVTQTPSHQVTQMGQEVILRCVPISNHLYFYWYRQILGQKVEFLVSFYNNEISEKSEIFDDQFSVERPDGSNFTLKIRSTKLEDSAMYFCASSGEGSYEQYFGPGTRLTVT.

CDR3 in DNA: TGCGCCAGCACTACCGGGACTAGCGGGTACCACGAGCAGTACTTC. Its protein product is CASTTGTSGYHEQYF. The chain links TRBV5-1 to TRBJ2-7; TRBD2 aligns across 12 bases. V shed 6 bases, J shed 5 bases, and the junction held 9 bases outside the gene matches. The CDR3 runs 15 residues. Germline V lookup: CDR1 SGHRS, CDR2 YFSETQ.

CDR3 in amino acids: CASSQDLGTVIPTNEKLFF. The CDR3 bases are TGCGCCAGCAGCCAAGACTTGGGGACAGTTATCCCAACTAATGAAAAACTGTTTTTT. The rearrangement uses TRBV4-1 and TRBJ1-4; 7 bases fit TRBD1. The CDR3 covers 19 residues. Germline V gene lookup returns CDR1 MGHRA and CDR2 YSYEKL. Trimming at V came to 0 bases and at J to 0 bases, leaving 10 bases not matched to a gene.

The CDR3 nucleotides read TGTGCCAGCAGCGTAGACAGAACAGATACGCAGTATTTT. Encoded protein: CASSVDRTDTQYF. The chain links TRBV9 to TRBJ2-3; no reliable D call. Looked up from germline, CDR1 is SGDLS and CDR2 is YYNGEE. This CDR3 region has 13 residues. V was trimmed by 0 bases and J by 3 bases, leaving 5 bases between them. The whole variable domain, remainder taken from reference TRBV9 and TRBJ2-3, is DSGVTQTPKHLITATGQRVTLRCSPRSGDLSVYWYQQSLDQGLQFLIQYYNGEERAKGNILERFSAQQFPDLHSELNLSSLELGDSALYFCASSVDRTDTQYFGPGTRLTVL.

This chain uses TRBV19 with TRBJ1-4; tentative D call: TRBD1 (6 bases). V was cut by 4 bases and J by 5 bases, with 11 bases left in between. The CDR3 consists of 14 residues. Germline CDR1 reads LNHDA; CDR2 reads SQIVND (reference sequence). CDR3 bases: TGTGCCAGTAGTAAAGGGGGAGTGAATGAAAAACTGTTTTTT. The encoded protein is CASSKGGVNEKLFF.

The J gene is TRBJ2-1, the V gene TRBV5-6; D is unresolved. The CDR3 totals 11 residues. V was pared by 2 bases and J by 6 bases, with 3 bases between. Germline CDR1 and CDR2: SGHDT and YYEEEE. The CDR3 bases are TGTGCCAGCAGCTTTAGCAATGAGCAGTTCTTC. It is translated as CASSFSNEQFF.

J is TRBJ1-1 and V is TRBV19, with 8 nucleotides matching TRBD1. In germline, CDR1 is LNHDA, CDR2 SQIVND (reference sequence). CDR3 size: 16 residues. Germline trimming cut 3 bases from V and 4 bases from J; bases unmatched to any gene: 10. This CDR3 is CASSIDSRTGTTEAFF. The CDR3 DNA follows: TGTGCCAGTAGTATTGATTCGAGGACAGGGACCACTGAAGCTTTCTTT. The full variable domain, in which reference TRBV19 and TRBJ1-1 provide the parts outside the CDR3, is DGGITQSPKYLFRKEGQNVTLSCEQNLNHDAMYWYRQDPGQGLRLIYYSQIVNDFQKGDIAEGYSVSREKKESFPLTVTSAQKNPTAFYLCASSIDSRTGTTEAFFGQGTRLTVV.

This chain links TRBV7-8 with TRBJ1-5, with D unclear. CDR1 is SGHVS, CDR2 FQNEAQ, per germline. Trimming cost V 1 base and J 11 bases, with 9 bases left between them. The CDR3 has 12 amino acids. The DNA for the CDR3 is TGTGCCAGCAGCTTAGACCTATCGTCCCAGCATTTT. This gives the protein CASSLDLSSQHF.